This is a list of T cell receptor beta chains from one sample in a study of blood T cell repertoires in COVID-19. Method: immunoSEQ multiplex PCR; TCRdb's copy keeps in-frame clones and lacks some. This table holds fewer than 450,000 clones, around 90% found once. Sequencing used PBMCs or T cells enriched from blood (not recorded which). All receptors derive from a woman aged 18-35 years who had recovered from COVID-19. CDR3s include the opening cysteine and the closing phenylalanine or tryptophan. A D gene is named only where the DNA matches it firmly. The size of a clone is reported for some rows only, either as once, few or many, or as a class for expanded clones.

d_gene	v_gene	j_gene	abundance	CDR3aa	CDR3nt
.	TRBV28	TRBJ2-2	.	CASSFLRVNTGELFF	TGTGCCAGCAGTTTTCTCAGGGTTAACACCGGGGAGCTGTTTTTT
TRBD2	TRBV5-1	TRBJ2-7	.	CASSLGLAASYEQYF	TGCGCCAGCAGCTTGGGGCTAGCGGCCTCCTATGAGCAGTACTTC
.	TRBV11-2	TRBJ1-1	.	CASSWGGTEAFF	TGTGCCAGCAGCTGGGGGGGGACTGAAGCTTTCTTT
TRBD1	TRBV6-2/TRBV6-3	TRBJ1-3	.	CASSYSTDRAISGNTIYF	TGTGCCAGCAGTTACTCGACCGACAGGGCAATCTCTGGAAACACCATATATTTT
.	TRBV19	TRBJ2-2	.	CASFRGTGELFF	TGTGCCAGCTTTAGGGGAACCGGGGAGCTGTTTTTT
.	TRBV13	TRBJ1-6	.	CASSLLGGANSPLHF	TGTGCCAGCAGCTTACTGGGGGGGGCCAATTCACCCCTCCACTTT
TRBD2	TRBV5-1	TRBJ2-5	.	CASSLVTSGGALTETQYF	TGCGCCAGCAGCTTGGTTACTAGCGGGGGGGCCCTCACAGAGACCCAGTACTTC
TRBD1	TRBV5-1	TRBJ2-7	once	CASKFVDRVYEQYF	TGCGCCAGCAAGTTTGTGGACAGGGTTTACGAGCAGTACTTC
.	TRBV6-2/TRBV6-3	TRBJ1-6	.	CASSYSVQEGSPLHF	TGTGCCAGCAGTTACTCGGTCCAGGAGGGTTCACCCCTCCACTTT
TRBD1	TRBV7-9	TRBJ1-1	.	CASSIRLGQLNTEAFF	TGTGCCAGCAGTATCCGTCTGGGACAGCTGAACACTGAAGCTTTCTTT
TRBD1	TRBV5-4	TRBJ2-3	once	CASSSRQGTDTQYF	TGTGCCAGCAGCTCTCGACAGGGGACGGATACGCAGTATTTT
.	TRBV30	TRBJ2-3	.	CAAAGSYTDTQYF	TGTGCAGCGGCCGGGTCGTACACAGATACGCAGTATTTT
TRBD1	TRBV12-5	TRBJ2-7	.	CASGSPSQGTYEQYF	TGTGCTAGTGGTTCCCCCTCACAGGGGACCTACGAGCAGTACTTC
TRBD1	TRBV10-3	TRBJ1-1	.	CAIRGQTNTEAFF	TGTGCCATCAGGGGACAGACGAACACTGAAGCTTTCTTT
TRBD1	TRBV7-3	TRBJ2-7	.	CASSRDRVYEQYF	TGTGCCAGCAGCCGGGACAGGGTCTACGAGCAGTACTTC
.	TRBV9	TRBJ1-1	.	CASSPPSGAEAFF	TGTGCCAGCAGTCCGCCCTCAGGGGCTGAAGCTTTCTTT
TRBD1	TRBV6-5	TRBJ2-5	.	CASSYSGQGKTQYF	TGTGCCAGCAGTTACTCCGGACAGGGGAAGACCCAGTACTTC
.	TRBV6-5	TRBJ1-6	few	CASSSFLQQMDSPLHF	TGTGCCAGCAGTTCTTTTTTGCAACAGATGGATTCACCCCTCCACTTT
TRBD2	TRBV28	TRBJ2-5	.	CASSWGLAGVETQYF	TGTGCCAGCAGTTGGGGACTAGCGGGGGTAGAGACCCAGTACTTC
TRBD2	TRBV5-4	TRBJ2-3	.	CASSSITSGVFTDTQYF	TGTGCCAGCAGCTCCATAACTAGCGGGGTTTTCACAGATACGCAGTATTTT
TRBD1	TRBV24-1	TRBJ2-1	.	CATRGTGGNEQFF	TGTGCCACCAGAGGGACAGGGGGCAATGAGCAGTTCTTC
.	TRBV6-5	TRBJ1-2	.	CASSYSGQGGYTF	TGTGCCAGCAGTTACTCAGGGCAGGGAGGCTACACCTTC
.	TRBV6-5	TRBJ2-7	.	CASSYSPGLGHDEQYF	TGTGCCAGCAGTTACTCTCCAGGCCTGGGGCACGACGAGCAGTACTTC
TRBD1	TRBV15	TRBJ1-1	.	CATSGQTGLTEAFF	TGTGCCACCAGCGGACAGACAGGGTTGACTGAAGCTTTCTTT
.	TRBV19	TRBJ2-2	.	CASSPTVLVGELFF	TGTGCCAGTAGCCCAACGGTACTAGTCGGGGAGCTGTTTTTT
TRBD1	TRBV5-6	TRBJ1-6	.	CASSFGTGNSPLHF	TGTGCCAGCAGCTTTGGGACAGGGAATTCACCCCTCCACTTT
TRBD1	TRBV19	TRBJ2-6	.	CASTPGTEGSGANVLTF	TGTGCCAGTACCCCCGGGACAGAGGGCTCTGGGGCCAACGTCCTGACTTTC
TRBD1	TRBV5-1	TRBJ2-7	few	CASSFPGQGEYEQYF	TGCGCCAGCAGCTTTCCGGGACAGGGGGAGTACGAGCAGTACTTC
TRBD1	TRBV19	TRBJ1-1	.	CASSRGQGLNTEAFF	TGTGCCAGTAGTAGGGGACAGGGGCTGAACACTGAAGCTTTCTTT
.	TRBV7-9	TRBJ1-1	.	CASSKFTREGSEAFF	TGTGCCAGCAGCAAATTCACGAGGGAAGGATCTGAAGCTTTCTTT
TRBD1	TRBV5-1	TRBJ2-6	.	CASRPRRGSGSGANVLTF	TGCGCCAGCAGACCCCGCAGGGGGTCTGGCTCTGGGGCCAACGTCCTGACTTTC
.	TRBV2	TRBJ1-5	once	CASSVGPSNQPQHF	TGTGCCAGCAGTGTGGGGCCTAGCAATCAGCCCCAGCATTTT
TRBD1	TRBV18	TRBJ2-1	.	CASSPTGGNHEQFF	TGTGCCAGCTCACCTACAGGGGGAAATCATGAGCAGTTCTTC
TRBD1	TRBV28	TRBJ1-5	once	CASSPDPSRQGYQPQHF	TGTGCCAGCAGTCCAGATCCTTCCCGACAGGGGTATCAGCCCCAGCATTTT
TRBD1	TRBV27	TRBJ1-5	.	CASSSRQGNQPQHF	TGTGCCAGCAGTTCTCGACAGGGGAATCAGCCCCAGCATTTT
TRBD1	TRBV9	TRBJ1-1	.	CASSAWIQGAEAFF	TGTGCCAGCAGCGCCTGGATACAGGGGGCTGAAGCTTTCTTT
.	TRBV15	TRBJ1-5	.	CATSRDRGASNQPQHF	TGTGCCACCAGCAGAGACAGGGGAGCTAGCAATCAGCCCCAGCATTTT